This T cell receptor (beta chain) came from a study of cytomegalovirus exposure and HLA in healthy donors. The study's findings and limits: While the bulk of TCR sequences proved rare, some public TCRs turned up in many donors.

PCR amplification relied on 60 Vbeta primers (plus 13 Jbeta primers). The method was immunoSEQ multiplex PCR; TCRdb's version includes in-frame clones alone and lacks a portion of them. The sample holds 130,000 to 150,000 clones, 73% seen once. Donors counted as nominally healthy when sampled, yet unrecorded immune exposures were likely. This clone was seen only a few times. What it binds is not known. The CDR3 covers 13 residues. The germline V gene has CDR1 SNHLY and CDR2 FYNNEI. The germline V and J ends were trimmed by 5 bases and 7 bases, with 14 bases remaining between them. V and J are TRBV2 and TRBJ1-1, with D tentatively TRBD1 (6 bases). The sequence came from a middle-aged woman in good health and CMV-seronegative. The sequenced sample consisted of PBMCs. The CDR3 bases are TGTGCCAGCAGTTATACCCGGGACAATGAAGCTTTCTTT. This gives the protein CASSYTRDNEAFF.